The source of this TCR beta chain is a study of CD8 T cells in ankylosing spondylitis. Study findings and constraints: Disease-associated clones were reportedly significantly overrepresented in matched ankylosing spondylitis synovial fluid. Characteristic, it appeared, of ankylosing spondylitis blood was a TCR beta motif of eight or nine highly homologous variants.

Making the TCR beta libraries involved quantitative 5'-RACE with molecular barcodes. Using its own MiXCR run on the 5' RACE reads, TCRdb lists one record per CDR3 protein. The table lists fewer than 450,000 distinct CDR3 sequences, 17% of them singletons. The CDR3 covers 16 residues. Looked up from germline, CDR1 is SGHRS and CDR2 is YFSETQ. This clonotype was seen a few times. The antigen remains unidentified. A junction end diverges from the germline sequence, so it may reflect a read error. The V and J genes are TRBV5-1 and TRBJ2-2; D gene ambiguous. This receptor was taken from a male donor with ankylosing spondylitis. The specimen sequenced was blood, either unsorted or a sorted T cell fraction (not recorded which). CDR3 DNA: TGCGCCAGCAGCTTCTTTGAGGTCGTGAACGCCGGGGAGCTGTTTTTT. As protein: CASSFFEVVNAGELFF.